This T cell receptor beta chain was retrieved from a study of blood T cell repertoires in COVID-19. The CDR3 length is 13 residues. V shed 3 bases and J 5 bases; nucleotides not matched to a gene: 1. Germline V lookup: CDR1 SGHTA, CDR2 FQGNSA. In this sample, this clone turned up once. Repertoires were generated with immunoSEQ multiplex PCR, while TCRdb's copy carries only in-frame clones and drops some. The data show about 350,000 clones, 86% seen once. This receptor was taken from a woman aged 55-75 years with COVID-19, enrolled during active disease. The specimen was peripheral blood. The chain links TRBV7-2 to TRBJ2-7, with 10 bases lining up with TRBD1. The CDR3 is CASSFGTGDEQYF. CDR3 DNA: TGTGCCAGCAGCTTCGGGACAGGGGACGAGCAGTACTTC.